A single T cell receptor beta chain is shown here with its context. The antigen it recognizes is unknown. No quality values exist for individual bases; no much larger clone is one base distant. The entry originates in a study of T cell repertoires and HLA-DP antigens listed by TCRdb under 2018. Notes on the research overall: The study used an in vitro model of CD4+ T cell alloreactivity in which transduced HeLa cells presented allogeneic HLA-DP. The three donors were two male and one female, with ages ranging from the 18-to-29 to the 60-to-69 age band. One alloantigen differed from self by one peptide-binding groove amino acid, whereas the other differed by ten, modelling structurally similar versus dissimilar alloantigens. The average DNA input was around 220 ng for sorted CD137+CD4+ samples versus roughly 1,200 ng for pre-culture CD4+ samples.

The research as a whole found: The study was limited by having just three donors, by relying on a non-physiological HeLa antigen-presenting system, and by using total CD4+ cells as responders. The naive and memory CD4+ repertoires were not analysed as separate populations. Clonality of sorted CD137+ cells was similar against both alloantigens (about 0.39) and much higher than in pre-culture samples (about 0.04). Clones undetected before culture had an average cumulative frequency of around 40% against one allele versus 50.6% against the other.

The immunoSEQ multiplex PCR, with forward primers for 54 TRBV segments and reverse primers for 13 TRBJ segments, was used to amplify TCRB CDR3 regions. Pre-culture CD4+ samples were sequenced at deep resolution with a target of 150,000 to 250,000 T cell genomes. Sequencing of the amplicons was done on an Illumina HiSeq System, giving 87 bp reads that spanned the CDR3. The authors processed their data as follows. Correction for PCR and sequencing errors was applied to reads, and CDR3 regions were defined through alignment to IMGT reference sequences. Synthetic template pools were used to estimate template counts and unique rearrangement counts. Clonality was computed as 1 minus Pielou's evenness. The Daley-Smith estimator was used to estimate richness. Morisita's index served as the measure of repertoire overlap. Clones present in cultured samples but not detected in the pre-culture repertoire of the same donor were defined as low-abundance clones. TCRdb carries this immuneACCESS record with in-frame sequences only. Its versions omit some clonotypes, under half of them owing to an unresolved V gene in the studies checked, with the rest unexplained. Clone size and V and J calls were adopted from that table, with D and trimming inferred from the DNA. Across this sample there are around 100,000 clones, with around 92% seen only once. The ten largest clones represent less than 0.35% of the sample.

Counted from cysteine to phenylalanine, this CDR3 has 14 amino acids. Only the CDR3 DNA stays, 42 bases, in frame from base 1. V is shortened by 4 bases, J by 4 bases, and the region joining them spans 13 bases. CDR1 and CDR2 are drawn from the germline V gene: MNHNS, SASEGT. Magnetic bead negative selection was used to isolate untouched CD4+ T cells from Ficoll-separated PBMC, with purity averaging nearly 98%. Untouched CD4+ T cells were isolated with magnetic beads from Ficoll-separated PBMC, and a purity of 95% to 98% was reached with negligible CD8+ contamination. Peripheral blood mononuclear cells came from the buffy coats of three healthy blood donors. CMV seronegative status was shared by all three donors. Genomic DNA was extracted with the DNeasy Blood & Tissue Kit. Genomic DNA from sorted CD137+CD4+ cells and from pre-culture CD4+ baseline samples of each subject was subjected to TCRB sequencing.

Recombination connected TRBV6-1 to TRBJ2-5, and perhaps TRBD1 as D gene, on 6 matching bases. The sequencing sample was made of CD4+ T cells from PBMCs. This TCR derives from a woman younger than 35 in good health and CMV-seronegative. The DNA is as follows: TGTGCCAGCAGTGGGCGAGGGGGTGGAGAGACCCAGTACTTC. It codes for CASSGRGGGETQYF.